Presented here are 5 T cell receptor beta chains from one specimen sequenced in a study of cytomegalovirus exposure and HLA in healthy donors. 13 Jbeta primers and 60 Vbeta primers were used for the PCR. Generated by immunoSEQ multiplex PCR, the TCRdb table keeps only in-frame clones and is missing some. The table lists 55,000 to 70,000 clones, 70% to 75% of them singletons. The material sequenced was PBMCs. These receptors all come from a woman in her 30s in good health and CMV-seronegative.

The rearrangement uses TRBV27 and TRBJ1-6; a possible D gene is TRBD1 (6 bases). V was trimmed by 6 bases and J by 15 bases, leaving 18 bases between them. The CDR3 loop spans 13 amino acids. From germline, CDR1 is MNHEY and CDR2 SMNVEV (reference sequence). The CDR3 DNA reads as TGTGCCAGCAGAGAACCGGGACAACGACTCCTCCACTTT. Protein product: CASREPGQRLLHF.

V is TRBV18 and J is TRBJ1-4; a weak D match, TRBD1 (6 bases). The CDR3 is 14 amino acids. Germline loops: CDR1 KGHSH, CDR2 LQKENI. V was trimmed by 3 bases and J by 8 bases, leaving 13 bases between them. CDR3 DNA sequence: TGTGCCAGCTCACCTACAGGGCCCCGGGAAAAACTGTTTTTT. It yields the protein CASSPTGPREKLFF.

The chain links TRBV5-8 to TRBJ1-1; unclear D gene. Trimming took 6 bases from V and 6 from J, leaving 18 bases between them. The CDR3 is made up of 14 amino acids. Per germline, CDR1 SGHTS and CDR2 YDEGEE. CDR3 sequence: CASTLRGRRAEAFF. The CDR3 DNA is TGTGCCAGCACCTTACGCGGCAGGAGGGCTGAAGCTTTCTTT.

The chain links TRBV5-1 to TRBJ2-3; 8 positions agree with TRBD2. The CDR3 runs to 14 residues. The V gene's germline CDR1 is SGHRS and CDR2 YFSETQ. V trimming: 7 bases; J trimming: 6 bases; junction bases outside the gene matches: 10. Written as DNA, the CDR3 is TGCGCCAGCGTTCCAGCGGGAGTTTTGGATACGCAGTATTTT. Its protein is CASVPAGVLDTQYF.

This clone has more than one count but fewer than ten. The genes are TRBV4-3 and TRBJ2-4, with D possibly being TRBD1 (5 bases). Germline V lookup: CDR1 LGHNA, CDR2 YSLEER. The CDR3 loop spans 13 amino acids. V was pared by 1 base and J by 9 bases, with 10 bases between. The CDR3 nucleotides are TGCGCCAGCAGCCAAGGCAGGGATGGCATTCAGTACTTC. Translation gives CASSQGRDGIQYF.